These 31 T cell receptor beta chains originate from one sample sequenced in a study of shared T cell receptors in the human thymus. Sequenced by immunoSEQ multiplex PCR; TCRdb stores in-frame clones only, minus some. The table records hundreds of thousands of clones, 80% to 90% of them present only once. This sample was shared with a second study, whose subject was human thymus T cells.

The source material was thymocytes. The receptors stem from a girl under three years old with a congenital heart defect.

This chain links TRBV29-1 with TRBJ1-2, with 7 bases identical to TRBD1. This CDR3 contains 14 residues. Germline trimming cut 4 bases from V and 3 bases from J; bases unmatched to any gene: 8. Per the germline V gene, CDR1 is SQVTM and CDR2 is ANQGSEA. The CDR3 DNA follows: TGCAGCGTTGGTAAGGGGGCGCGGGACTATGGCTACACCTTC. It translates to CSVGKGARDYGYTF.

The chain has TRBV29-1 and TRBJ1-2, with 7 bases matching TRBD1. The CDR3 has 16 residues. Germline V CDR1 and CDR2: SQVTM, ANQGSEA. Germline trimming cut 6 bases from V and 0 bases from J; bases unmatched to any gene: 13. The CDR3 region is CSVSRDSRLANYGYTF. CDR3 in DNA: TGCAGCGTGAGCCGGGACAGCCGCCTCGCTAACTATGGCTACACCTTC. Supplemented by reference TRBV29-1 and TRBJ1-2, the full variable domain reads SAVISQKPSRDICQRGTSLTIQCQVDSQVTMMFWYRQQPGQSLTLIATANQGSEATYESGFVIDKFPISRPNLTFSTLTVSNMSPEDSSIYLCSVSRDSRLANYGYTFGSGTRLTVV.

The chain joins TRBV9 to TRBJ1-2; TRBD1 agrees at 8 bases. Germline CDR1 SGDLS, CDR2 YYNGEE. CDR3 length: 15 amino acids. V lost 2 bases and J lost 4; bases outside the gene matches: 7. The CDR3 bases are TGTGCCAGCAGCGTTCAGGGGGCCAGAGGCTATGGCTACACCTTC. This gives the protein CASSVQGARGYGYTF.

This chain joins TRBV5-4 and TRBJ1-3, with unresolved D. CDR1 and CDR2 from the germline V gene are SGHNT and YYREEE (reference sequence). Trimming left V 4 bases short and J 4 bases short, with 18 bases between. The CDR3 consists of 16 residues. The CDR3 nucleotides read TGTGCCAGCAGCCGGGGAACGACGAAGGTGGGAAACACCATATATTTT. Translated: CASSRGTTKVGNTIYF.

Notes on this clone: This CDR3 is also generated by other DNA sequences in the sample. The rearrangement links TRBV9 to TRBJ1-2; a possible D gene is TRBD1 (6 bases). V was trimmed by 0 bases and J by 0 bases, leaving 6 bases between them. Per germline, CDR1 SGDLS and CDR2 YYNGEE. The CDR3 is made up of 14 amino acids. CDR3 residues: CASSVGQANYGYTF. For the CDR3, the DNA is TGTGCCAGCAGCGTAGGACAGGCTAACTATGGCTACACCTTC.

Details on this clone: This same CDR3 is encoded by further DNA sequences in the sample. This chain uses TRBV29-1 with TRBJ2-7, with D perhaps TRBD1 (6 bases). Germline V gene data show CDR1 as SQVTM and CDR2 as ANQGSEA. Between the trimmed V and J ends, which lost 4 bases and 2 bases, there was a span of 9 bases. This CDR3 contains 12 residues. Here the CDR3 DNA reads TGCAGCGTTGGTGGACAGACCTACGAGCAGTACTTC. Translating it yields CSVGGQTYEQYF.

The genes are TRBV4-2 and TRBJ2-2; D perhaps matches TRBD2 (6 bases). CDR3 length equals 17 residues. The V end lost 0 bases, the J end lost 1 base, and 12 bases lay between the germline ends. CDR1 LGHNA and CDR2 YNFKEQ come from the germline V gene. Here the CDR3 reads CASSQDFGGRNTGELFF. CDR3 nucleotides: TGTGCCAGCAGCCAAGATTTCGGGGGACGGAACACCGGGGAGCTGTTTTTT.

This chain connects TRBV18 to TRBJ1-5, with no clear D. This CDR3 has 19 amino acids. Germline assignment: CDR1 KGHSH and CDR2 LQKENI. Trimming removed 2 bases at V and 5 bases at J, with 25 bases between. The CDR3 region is CASSPFGPSAGSNHQPQHF. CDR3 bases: TGTGCCAGCTCACCATTTGGGCCGTCGGCAGGAAGCAACCATCAGCCCCAGCATTTT.

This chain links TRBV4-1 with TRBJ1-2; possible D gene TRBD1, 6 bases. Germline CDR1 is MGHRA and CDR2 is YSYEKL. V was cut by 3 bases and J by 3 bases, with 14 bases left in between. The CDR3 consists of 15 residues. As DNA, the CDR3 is TGCGCCAGCAGCCAGGCAGAGACAGGATACTATGGCTACACCTTC. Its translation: CASSQAETGYYGYTF.

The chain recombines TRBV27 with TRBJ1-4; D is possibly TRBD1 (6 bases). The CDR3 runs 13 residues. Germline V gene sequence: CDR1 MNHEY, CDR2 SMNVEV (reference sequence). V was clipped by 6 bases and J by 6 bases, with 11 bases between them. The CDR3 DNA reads TGTGCCAGCAGCCAACAGGGATATGAAAAACTGTTTTTT. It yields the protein CASSQQGYEKLFF.

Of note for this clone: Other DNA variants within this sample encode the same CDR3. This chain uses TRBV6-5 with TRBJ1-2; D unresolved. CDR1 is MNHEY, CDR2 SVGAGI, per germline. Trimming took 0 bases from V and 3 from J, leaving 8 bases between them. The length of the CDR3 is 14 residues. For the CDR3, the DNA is TGTGCCAGCAGTTACTCGAGGAGGGACTATGGCTACACCTTC. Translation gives CASSYSRRDYGYTF.

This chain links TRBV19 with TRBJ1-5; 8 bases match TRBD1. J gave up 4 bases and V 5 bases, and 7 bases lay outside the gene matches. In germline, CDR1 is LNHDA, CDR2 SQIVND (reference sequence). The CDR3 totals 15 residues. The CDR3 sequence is CASSSRQGTNQPQHF. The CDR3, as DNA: TGTGCCAGTAGTTCACGACAGGGGACAAATCAGCCCCAGCATTTT.

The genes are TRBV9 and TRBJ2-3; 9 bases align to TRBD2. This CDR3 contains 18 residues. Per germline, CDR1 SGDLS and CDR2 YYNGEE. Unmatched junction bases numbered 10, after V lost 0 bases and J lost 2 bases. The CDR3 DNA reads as TGTGCCAGCAGCGTAGAAGGTAGCGGGGGCAGACCCACAGATACGCAGTATTTT. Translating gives CASSVEGSGGRPTDTQYF.

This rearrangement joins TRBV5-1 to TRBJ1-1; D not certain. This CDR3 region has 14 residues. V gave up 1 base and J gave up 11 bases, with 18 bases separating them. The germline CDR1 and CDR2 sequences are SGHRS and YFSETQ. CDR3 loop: CASSLQESGVEAFF. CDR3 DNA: TGCGCCAGCAGCTTGCAAGAATCAGGTGTAGAGGCTTTCTTT.

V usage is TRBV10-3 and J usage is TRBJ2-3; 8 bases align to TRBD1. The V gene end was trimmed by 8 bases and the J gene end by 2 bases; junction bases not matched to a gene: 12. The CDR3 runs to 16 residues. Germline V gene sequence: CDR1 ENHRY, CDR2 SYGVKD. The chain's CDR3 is CAIANQGAGITDTQYF. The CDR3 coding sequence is TGTGCCATCGCCAACCAGGGGGCGGGCATCACAGATACGCAGTATTTT.

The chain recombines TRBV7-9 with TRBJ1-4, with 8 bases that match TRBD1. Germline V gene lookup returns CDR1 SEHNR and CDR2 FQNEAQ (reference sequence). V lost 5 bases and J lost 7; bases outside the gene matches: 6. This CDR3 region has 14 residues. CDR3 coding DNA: TGTGCCAGCAGCCGGACAGGGCTTGTTGAAAAACTGTTTTTT. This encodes CASSRTGLVEKLFF.

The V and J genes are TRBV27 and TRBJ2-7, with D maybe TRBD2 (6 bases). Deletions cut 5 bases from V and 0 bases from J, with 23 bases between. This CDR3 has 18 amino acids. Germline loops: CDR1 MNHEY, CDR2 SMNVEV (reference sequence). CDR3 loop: CASSDLNLGGFSSYEQYF. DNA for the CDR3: TGTGCCAGCAGTGATCTTAACCTGGGGGGATTTAGCTCCTACGAGCAGTACTTC.

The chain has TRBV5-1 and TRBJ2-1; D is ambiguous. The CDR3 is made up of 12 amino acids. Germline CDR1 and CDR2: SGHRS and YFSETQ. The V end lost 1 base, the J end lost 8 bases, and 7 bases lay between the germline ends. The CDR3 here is CASSLWADEQFF. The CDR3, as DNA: TGCGCCAGCAGCTTGTGGGCAGATGAGCAGTTCTTC. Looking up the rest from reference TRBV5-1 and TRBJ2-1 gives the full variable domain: KAGVTQTPRYLIKTRGQQVTLSCSPISGHRSVSWYQQTPGQGLQFLFEYFSETQRNKGNFPGRFSGRQFSNSRSEMNVSTLELGDSALYLCASSLWADEQFFGPGTRLTVL.

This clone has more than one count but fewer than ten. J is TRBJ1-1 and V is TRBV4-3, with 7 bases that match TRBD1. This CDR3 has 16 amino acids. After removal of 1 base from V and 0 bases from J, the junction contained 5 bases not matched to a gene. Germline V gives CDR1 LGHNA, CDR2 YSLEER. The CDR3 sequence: CASSQGTGSMNTEAFF. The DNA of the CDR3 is TGCGCCAGCAGCCAAGGGACAGGCTCCATGAACACTGAAGCTTTCTTT.

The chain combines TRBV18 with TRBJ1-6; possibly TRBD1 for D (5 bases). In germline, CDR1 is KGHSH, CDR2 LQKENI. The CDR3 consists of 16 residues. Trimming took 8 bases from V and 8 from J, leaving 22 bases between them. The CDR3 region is CASRGSTPTPHSPLHF. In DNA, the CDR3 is TGTGCCAGCAGGGGTTCCACCCCGACCCCACATTCACCCCTCCACTTT.

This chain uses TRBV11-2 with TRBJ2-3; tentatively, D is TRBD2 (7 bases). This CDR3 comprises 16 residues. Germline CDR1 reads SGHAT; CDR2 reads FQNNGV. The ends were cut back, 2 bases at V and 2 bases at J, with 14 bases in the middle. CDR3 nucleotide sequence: TGTGCCAGCAGCTTAAAGAGGGGGGGTTCCACAGATACGCAGTATTTT. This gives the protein CASSLKRGGSTDTQYF.

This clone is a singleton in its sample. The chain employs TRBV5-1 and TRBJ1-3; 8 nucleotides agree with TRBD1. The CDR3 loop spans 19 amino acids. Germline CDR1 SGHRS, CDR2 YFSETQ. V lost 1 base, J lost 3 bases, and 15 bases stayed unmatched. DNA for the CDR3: TGCGCCAGCAGCTTGAAGTCGCCAGGGGGCGCCGACTTTGGAAACACCATATATTTT. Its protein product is CASSLKSPGGADFGNTIYF.

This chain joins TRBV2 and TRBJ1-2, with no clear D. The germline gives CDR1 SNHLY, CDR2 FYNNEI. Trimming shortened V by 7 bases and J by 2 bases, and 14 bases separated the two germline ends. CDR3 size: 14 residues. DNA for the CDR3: TGTGCCAGCAACAGCGGGTCTTGGAACTATGGCTACACCTTC. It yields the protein CASNSGSWNYGYTF.

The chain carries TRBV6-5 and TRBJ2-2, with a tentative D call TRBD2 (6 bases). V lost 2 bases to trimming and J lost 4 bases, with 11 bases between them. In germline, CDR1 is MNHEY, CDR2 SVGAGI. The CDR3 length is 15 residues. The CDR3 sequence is CASSYGRGLTGELFF. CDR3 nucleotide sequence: TGTGCCAGCAGTTACGGGCGGGGTCTCACCGGGGAGCTGTTTTTT.

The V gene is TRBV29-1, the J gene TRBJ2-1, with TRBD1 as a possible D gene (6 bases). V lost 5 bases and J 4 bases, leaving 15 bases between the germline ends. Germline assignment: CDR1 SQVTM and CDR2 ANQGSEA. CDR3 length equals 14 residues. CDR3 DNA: TGCAGCGTTCCCCCGACAGGCCGATACAATGAGCAGTTCTTC. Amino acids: CSVPPTGRYNEQFF.

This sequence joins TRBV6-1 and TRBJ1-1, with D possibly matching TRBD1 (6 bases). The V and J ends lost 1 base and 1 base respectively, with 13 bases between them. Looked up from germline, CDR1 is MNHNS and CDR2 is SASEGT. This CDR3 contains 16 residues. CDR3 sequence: CASSEVAWDKNTEAFF. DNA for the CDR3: TGTGCCAGCAGTGAAGTTGCTTGGGACAAGAACACTGAAGCTTTCTTT.

The CDR3 reads CASLQAGKNIQYF. The CDR3 DNA is TGTGCCAGTCTACAGGCCGGCAAAAACATTCAGTACTTC. The rearrangement joins TRBV19 to TRBJ2-4; D is perhaps TRBD1 (5 bases). The CDR3 sequence is 13 residues long. CDR1 LNHDA and CDR2 SQIVND come from the germline V gene (reference sequence). Deletions cut 8 bases from V and 3 bases from J, with 11 bases between.

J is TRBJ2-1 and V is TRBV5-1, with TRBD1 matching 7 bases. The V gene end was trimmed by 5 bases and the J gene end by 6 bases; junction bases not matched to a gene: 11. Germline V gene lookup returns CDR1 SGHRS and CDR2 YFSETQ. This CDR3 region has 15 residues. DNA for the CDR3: TGCGCCAGCAGATTGAACTTGGGACAGAGCAATGAGCAGTTCTTC. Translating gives CASRLNLGQSNEQFF. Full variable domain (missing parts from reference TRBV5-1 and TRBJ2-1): KAGVTQTPRYLIKTRGQQVTLSCSPISGHRSVSWYQQTPGQGLQFLFEYFSETQRNKGNFPGRFSGRQFSNSRSEMNVSTLELGDSALYLCASRLNLGQSNEQFFGPGTRLTVL.

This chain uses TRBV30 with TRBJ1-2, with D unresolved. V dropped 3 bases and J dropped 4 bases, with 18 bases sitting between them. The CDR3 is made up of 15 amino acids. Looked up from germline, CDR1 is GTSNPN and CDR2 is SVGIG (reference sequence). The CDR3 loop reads CAWRKRDSPIYGYTF. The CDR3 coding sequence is TGTGCCTGGAGGAAACGCGACTCCCCAATCTATGGCTACACCTTC.

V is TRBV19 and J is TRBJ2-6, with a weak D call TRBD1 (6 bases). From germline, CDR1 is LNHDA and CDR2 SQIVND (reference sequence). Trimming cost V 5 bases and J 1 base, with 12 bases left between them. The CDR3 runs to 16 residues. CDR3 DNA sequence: TGTGCCAGTAGTCGGAACAGGGAATCTGGGGCCAACGTCCTGACTTTC. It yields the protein CASSRNRESGANVLTF.

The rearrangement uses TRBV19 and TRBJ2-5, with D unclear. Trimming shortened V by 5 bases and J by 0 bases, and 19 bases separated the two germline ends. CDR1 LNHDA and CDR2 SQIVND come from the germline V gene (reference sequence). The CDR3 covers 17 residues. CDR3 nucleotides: TGTGCCAGTAGTTTACTCCCCCGACTCAAAGACCAAGAGACCCAGTACTTC. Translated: CASSLLPRLKDQETQYF.